These 11 T cell receptor beta chains were sequenced from one sample in a study of T-cell reconstitution after alpha-beta-depleted transplantation in children. Library preparation (for TCRbeta) was performed with unique molecular identifiers. TCRdb analysed the PCR reads with MiXCR anew, one entry per CDR3 protein. The table lists about 830,000 distinct CDR3 sequences, roughly 16% of them singletons. The sample was PBMCs, mostly from graft donor cells, taken 360 days after TCRalphabeta/CD19-depleted stem cell transplant. These receptors all come from a male patient between 5 and 17 years old who had a stem cell transplant for acute lymphoblastic leukemia, so the T cells may come from the graft donor.

This clonotype was seen ten or more times. The rearrangement uses TRBV7-8 and TRBJ2-7; 8 nucleotides match TRBD1. The CDR3 has 15 residues. Trimming took 3 bases from V and 3 from J; bases not matched to a gene: 7. From germline, CDR1 is SGHVS and CDR2 FQNEAQ. The CDR3, as DNA: TGTGCCAGCAGCTTTGACCCCAGGGGGCTCTACGAGCAGTACTTC. Encoded protein: CASSFDPRGLYEQYF.

The CDR3 reads CASSLETGNTEAFF. The CDR3 nucleotides read TGTGCCAGCAGCTTAGAGACAGGGAACACTGAAGCTTTCTTT. The chain employs TRBV7-6 and TRBJ1-1, with TRBD1 as a possible D gene (6 bases). The germline V gene encodes CDR1 SGHVS and CDR2 FNYEAQ. The length of the CDR3 is 14 residues. Trimming removed 1 base from V and 1 base from J, with 7 bases in between.

J is TRBJ2-7 and V is TRBV6-1; 9 bases are a match to TRBD1. CDR3 length equals 15 residues. Germline lookup yields CDR1 MNHNS and CDR2 SASEGT. V was pared by 1 base and J by 5 bases, with 6 bases of the junction left unmatched. The CDR3 region is CASSEVNRGPDEQYF. The CDR3 DNA is TGTGCCAGCAGTGAAGTCAACAGGGGGCCCGACGAGCAGTACTTC.

This clonotype appeared a few times. The V call is TRBV5-1, the J call TRBJ2-3; 9 bases agree with TRBD1. There are 16 residues in the CDR3. V trimming: 4 bases; J trimming: 2 bases; junction bases outside the gene matches: 8. Germline V gene sequence: CDR1 SGHRS, CDR2 YFSETQ. The CDR3 DNA is TGCGCCAGCAGCGGCGGGACAGGGTACCCCACAGATACGCAGTATTTT. Translating it yields CASSGGTGYPTDTQYF. Full variable domain (rest looked up from reference TRBV5-1 and TRBJ2-3): KAGVTQTPRYLIKTRGQQVTLSCSPISGHRSVSWYQQTPGQGLQFLFEYFSETQRNKGNFPGRFSGRQFSNSRSEMNVSTLELGDSALYLCASSGGTGYPTDTQYFGPGTRLTVL.

The rearrangement joins TRBV3-1 to TRBJ2-1, with a tentative D call TRBD2 (5 bases). The V and J ends lost 1 base and 7 bases respectively, with 11 bases between them. The germline CDR1 and CDR2 sequences are LGHDT and YNNKEL (reference sequence). This CDR3 spans 14 amino acids. The CDR3 is CASSQASPGNEQFF. CDR3 DNA: TGTGCCAGCAGCCAAGCCAGTCCGGGGAATGAGCAGTTCTTC.

This clonotype showed up many times. This rearrangement joins TRBV5-1 to TRBJ2-1; no definite D call. Germline CDR1 is SGHRS and CDR2 is YFSETQ. Trimming left V 3 bases short and J 0 bases short, with 7 bases between. The CDR3 sequence is 14 residues long. Here the CDR3 reads CASSSSHSYNEQFF. The CDR3 nucleotides read TGCGCCAGCAGCTCTTCCCACTCCTACAATGAGCAGTTCTTC. The variable domain in full, completed from reference TRBV5-1 and TRBJ2-1, reads KAGVTQTPRYLIKTRGQQVTLSCSPISGHRSVSWYQQTPGQGLQFLFEYFSETQRNKGNFPGRFSGRQFSNSRSEMNVSTLELGDSALYLCASSSSHSYNEQFFGPGTRLTVL.

A few counts support this clonotype. The chain links TRBV18 to TRBJ2-6; D is uncertain. V gave up 0 bases and J gave up 1 base, with 4 bases separating them. The CDR3 has 15 residues. The germline V gene encodes CDR1 KGHSH and CDR2 LQKENI. The CDR3 loop is CASSPPKSGANVLTF. In DNA, the CDR3 is TGTGCCAGCTCACCACCTAAGTCTGGGGCCAACGTCCTGACTTTC.

This clonotype was observed a few times. The chain is built from TRBV12-3 or TRBV12-4 and TRBJ2-4; D not certain. V lost 2 bases and J lost 7, with 9 bases in between. This CDR3 contains 13 residues. The CDR3 DNA is TGTGCCAGCAGTTTATTGGATTCCAACATTCAGTACTTC. Its translation is CASSLLDSNIQYF.

The V and J genes are TRBV14 and TRBJ2-2; possible D gene TRBD2, 5 bases. CDR1 and CDR2 from the germline V gene are SGHDN and FVKESK. This CDR3 is built from 16 residues. Trimming removed 2 bases at V and 3 bases at J, with 13 bases between. In DNA form, the CDR3 reads TGTGCCAGCAGCCAACGACCCCCCGGGGACACCGGGGAGCTGTTTTTT. Translating it yields CASSQRPPGDTGELFF.

This chain joins TRBV5-4 and TRBJ2-4; no definite D call. Germline V CDR1 and CDR2: SGHNT, YYREEE (reference sequence). The CDR3 totals 14 residues. Deletions cut 0 bases from V and 1 base from J, with 5 bases between. The CDR3 loop reads CASSLEMAKNIQYF. The CDR3 nucleotides are TGTGCCAGCAGCTTGGAGATGGCCAAAAACATTCAGTACTTC.

The rearrangement joins TRBV29-1 to TRBJ2-1, with D maybe TRBD2 (5 bases). V was pared by 4 bases and J by 1 base, with 14 bases between. The germline V gene has CDR1 SQVTM and CDR2 ANQGSEA. The CDR3 totals 15 residues. Here the CDR3 reads CSVVGSETSYNEQFF. CDR3 in DNA: TGCAGCGTTGTTGGTAGCGAGACTTCCTACAATGAGCAGTTCTTC.